In its sample, the clone carrying this T cell receptor (beta chain) was seen a few times. Its antigen is currently unknown. The CDR3 extends over 15 amino acids. Germline CDR1 and CDR2: LNHDA and SQIVND (reference sequence). Trimming cost V 9 bases and J 5 bases, with 22 bases left between them. Repertoires were generated with immunoSEQ multiplex PCR, while TCRdb's copy carries only in-frame clones and drops some. The table has tens of thousands of clones, under 70% seen once; the top ten hold approximately 7.7%. This record belongs to a study of vaccination effects on CD4 cells after COVID-19. At the level of the study: After the second dose, samples were taken at median day 72.

At the end of roughly ten days of culture, CD4+ T cells were isolated. Each participant was given two doses of one vaccine (BNT162b2 or mRNA-1273). Days 3 and 7 were when half the medium was replaced with IL-2 medium. V usage is TRBV19 and J usage is TRBJ1-2; possible D gene TRBD1, 5 bases. This receptor was obtained from a human donor who received a COVID-19 vaccine. This specimen was CD4+ T cells from PBMCs cultured without peptide, taken after COVID-19 vaccination. The CDR3 DNA reads TGTGCCAGCAGGGTCTCCGGGACGAAGACTTATGGCTACACCTTC. It codes for CASRVSGTKTYGYTF.